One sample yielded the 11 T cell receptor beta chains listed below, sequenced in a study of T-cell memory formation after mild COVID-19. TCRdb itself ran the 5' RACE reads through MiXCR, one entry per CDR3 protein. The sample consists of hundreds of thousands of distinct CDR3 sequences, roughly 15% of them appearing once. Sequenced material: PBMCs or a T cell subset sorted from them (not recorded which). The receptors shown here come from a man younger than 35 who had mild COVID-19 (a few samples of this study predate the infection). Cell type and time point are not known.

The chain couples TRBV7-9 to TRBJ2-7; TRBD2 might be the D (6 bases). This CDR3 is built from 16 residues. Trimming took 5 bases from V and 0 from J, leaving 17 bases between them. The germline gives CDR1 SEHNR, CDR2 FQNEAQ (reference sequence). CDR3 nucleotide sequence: TGTGCCAGCAGCGGGGGGAGTAGCTGGAGCTCCTACGAGCAGTACTTC. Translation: CASSGGSSWSSYEQYF.

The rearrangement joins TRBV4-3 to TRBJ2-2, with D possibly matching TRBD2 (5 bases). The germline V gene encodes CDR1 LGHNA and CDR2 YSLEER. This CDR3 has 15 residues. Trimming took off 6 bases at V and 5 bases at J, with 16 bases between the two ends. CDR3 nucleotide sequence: TGCGCCAGCAGGCAGGTGGCGGGTTCGACCGGGGAGCTGTTTTTT. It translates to CASRQVAGSTGELFF.

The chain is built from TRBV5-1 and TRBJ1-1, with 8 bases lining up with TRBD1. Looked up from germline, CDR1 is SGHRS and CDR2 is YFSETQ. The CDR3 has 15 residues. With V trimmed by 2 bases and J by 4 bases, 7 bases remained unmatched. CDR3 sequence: CASSLAGGRSTEAFF. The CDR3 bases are TGCGCCAGCAGCTTAGCAGGGGGCAGGAGCACTGAAGCTTTCTTT.

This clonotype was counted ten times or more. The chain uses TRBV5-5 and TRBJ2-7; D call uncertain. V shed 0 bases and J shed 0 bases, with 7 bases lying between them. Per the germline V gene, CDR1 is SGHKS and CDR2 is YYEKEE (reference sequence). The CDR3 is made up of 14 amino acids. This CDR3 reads CASSLAVSSYEQYF. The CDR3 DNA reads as TGTGCCAGCAGCTTGGCCGTCAGCTCCTACGAGCAGTACTTC.

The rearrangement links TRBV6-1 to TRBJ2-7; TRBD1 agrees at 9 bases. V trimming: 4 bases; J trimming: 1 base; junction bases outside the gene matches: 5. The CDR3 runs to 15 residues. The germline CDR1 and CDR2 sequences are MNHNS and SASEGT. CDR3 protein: CASSAPGQGSYEQYF. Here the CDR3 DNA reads TGTGCCAGCAGTGCCCCGGGACAGGGATCCTACGAGCAGTACTTC.

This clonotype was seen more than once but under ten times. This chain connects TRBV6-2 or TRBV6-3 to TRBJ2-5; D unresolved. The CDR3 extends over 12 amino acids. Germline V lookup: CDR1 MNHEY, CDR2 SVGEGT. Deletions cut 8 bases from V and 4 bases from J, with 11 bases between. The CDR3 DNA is TGTGCCAGCGCTACTCCTGCAGAGACCCAGTACTTC. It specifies CASATPAETQYF.

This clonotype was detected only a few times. CDR3 sequence (DNA): TGTGCCAGCAGCGCCACTGTTAGGAGCAGCGAGCAGTACGTC. It is translated as CASSATVRSSEQYV. The V gene is TRBV6-2 or TRBV6-3, the J gene TRBJ2-7; D is ambiguous. V dropped 6 bases and J dropped 6 bases, with 18 bases sitting between them. CDR1 is MNHEY, CDR2 SVGEGT, per germline. The length of the CDR3 is 14 residues.

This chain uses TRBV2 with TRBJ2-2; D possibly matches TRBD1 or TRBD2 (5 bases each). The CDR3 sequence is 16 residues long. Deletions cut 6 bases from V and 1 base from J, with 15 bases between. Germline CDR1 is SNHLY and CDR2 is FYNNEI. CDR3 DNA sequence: TGTGCCAGCAGCCGACGAGGGACGGAGAACACCGGGGAGCTGTTTTTT. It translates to CASSRRGTENTGELFF.

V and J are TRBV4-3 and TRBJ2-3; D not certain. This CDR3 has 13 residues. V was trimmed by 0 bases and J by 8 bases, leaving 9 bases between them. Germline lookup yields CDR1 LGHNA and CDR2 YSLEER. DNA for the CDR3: TGCGCCAGCAGCCAAGACCGGGCCATTACGCAGTATTTT. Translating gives CASSQDRAITQYF.

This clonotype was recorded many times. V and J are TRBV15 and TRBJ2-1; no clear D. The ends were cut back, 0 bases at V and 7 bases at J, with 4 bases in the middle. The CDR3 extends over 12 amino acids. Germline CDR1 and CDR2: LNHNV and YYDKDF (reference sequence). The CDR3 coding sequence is TGTGCCACCAGCAGAGAGAGAAATGAGCAGTTCTTC. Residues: CATSRERNEQFF. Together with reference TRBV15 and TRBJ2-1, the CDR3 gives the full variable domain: DAMVIQNPRYQVTQFGKPVTLSCSQTLNHNVMYWYQQKSSQAPKLLFHYYDKDFNNEADTPDNFQSRRPNTSFCFLDIRSPGLGDTAMYLCATSRERNEQFFGPGTRLTVL.

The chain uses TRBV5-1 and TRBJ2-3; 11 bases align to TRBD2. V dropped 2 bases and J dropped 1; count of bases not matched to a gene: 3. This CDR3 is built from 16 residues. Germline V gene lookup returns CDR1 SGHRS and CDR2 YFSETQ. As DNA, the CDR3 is TGCGCCAGCAGCTTTACTAGCGGGGGAGGCACAGATACGCAGTATTTT. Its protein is CASSFTSGGGTDTQYF.